This T cell receptor beta chain comes out of a study of shared clonotypes between healthy human individuals. Study results and limitations: The sole specimen, blood, was sampled, and tissue repertoires likely differ. Non-shared clonotypes had lower generation probabilities than clonotypes shared by all four sorted-subset donors. Genetic and exposure-history diversity was limited by the small donor number. Around 5% of naive CD4 clonotypes were common to four donors.

This table comes from immunoSEQ multiplex PCR, and its TCRdb copy is limited to in-frame clones, with some not included. This sample yields approximately 710,000 clones, of which roughly 91% are seen a single time; 34% belongs to the top ten. Trimming shortened V by 1 base and J by 8 bases, and 3 bases separated the two germline ends. CDR3 length: 10 residues. The germline V gene encodes CDR1 GTSNPN and CDR2 SVGIG (reference sequence). Concerning this clone: What it binds is unknown.

J is TRBJ2-1 and V is TRBV30; D gene ambiguous. This receptor was obtained from a young man in good health. Some clones in this sample may be carry-over from other donors' samples. The sequencing sample was made of memory CD8+ T cells from PBMCs. The subset: CD45RO+ cells pooled with CCR7-negative TemRA cells. The CDR3, as DNA: TGTGCCTGGAGTGGCCATGAGCAGTTCTTC. This sequence encodes CAWSGHEQFF.